These 32 T cell receptor beta chains were sequenced from one sample in a study of CD8 T cells in Susac syndrome. RNA in amounts of about 0.5 to 1 ug was reverse transcribed with random hexamers. TCRdb itself ran the immunoSEQ multiplex PCR reads through MiXCR, one entry per CDR3 protein. Of about 120,000 distinct CDR3 sequences in the sample, 90% to 95% were seen once. Sample: CD8+ T cells from PBMCs. The origin of the receptors is a human donor with Susac syndrome.

The chain has TRBV18 and TRBJ2-1; tentatively, D is TRBD1 (6 bases). Between the trimmed V and J ends, which lost 4 bases and 7 bases, there was a span of 14 bases. CDR3 length: 14 residues. The germline CDR1 and CDR2 sequences are KGHSH and LQKENI. CDR3 region: CASSLTGISNEQFF. The CDR3 DNA is TGTGCCAGCTCACTCACAGGGATCTCAAATGAGCAGTTCTTC.

The chain recombines TRBV28 with TRBJ1-2, with D unresolved. Germline V gene sequence: CDR1 MDHEN, CDR2 SYDVKM. This CDR3 contains 16 residues. The ends were cut back, 1 base at V and 0 bases at J, with 12 bases in the middle. In DNA, the CDR3 is TGTGCCAGCAGTTTATATCTGGGGAAATCTAACTATGGCTACACCTTC. As protein: CASSLYLGKSNYGYTF.

The chain joins TRBV13 to TRBJ2-3; a possible D gene is TRBD2 (6 bases). Germline V lookup: CDR1 PRHDT, CDR2 FYEKMQ (reference sequence). With 5 bases removed from V and 0 bases from J, the gap between germline ends came to 15 bases. The length of the CDR3 is 16 residues. CDR3 nucleotides: TGTGCCAGCAGCCCCAGGACCGGGAGCAGCACAGATACGCAGTATTTT. Protein sequence: CASSPRTGSSTDTQYF.

The V and J genes are TRBV27 and TRBJ1-1, with 7 bases that match TRBD1. Unmatched junction bases numbered 11, after V lost 4 bases and J lost 3 bases. This CDR3 is built from 16 residues. Looked up from germline, CDR1 is MNHEY and CDR2 is SMNVEV (reference sequence). CDR3 DNA: TGTGCCAGCAGTTATACAGGGGATTTGTTGGACACTGAAGCTTTCTTT. Encoded protein: CASSYTGDLLDTEAFF.

The CDR3 DNA follows: TGTGCCAGCAGCGTAGAAACAGGGGGCCAGACCCAGTACTTC. The encoded protein is CASSVETGGQTQYF. V and J are TRBV9 and TRBJ2-5; TRBD1 agrees at 9 bases. The length of the CDR3 is 14 residues. In germline, CDR1 is SGDLS, CDR2 YYNGEE. V dropped 0 bases and J dropped 6; count of bases not matched to a gene: 3.

The gene calls are TRBV4-1 and TRBJ2-2; D ambiguous. Per the germline V gene, CDR1 is MGHRA and CDR2 is YSYEKL. The length of the CDR3 is 14 residues. V was shortened by 0 bases and J by 9 bases, with 11 bases between the two germline ends. The CDR3 region is CASSQDSGRRELFF. As DNA, the CDR3 is TGCGCCAGCAGCCAAGATTCTGGGCGCAGGGAGCTGTTTTTT.

The chain employs TRBV12-3 or TRBV12-4 and TRBJ1-2; D remains unclear. V was pared by 3 bases and J by 2 bases, with 7 bases between. This CDR3 is built from 13 residues. The CDR3 spells CASSLGENYGYTF. The CDR3 DNA reads TGTGCCAGCAGTTTGGGTGAGAACTATGGCTACACCTTC.

The chain uses TRBV3-1 and TRBJ2-7, with unresolved D. The V end lost 0 bases, the J end lost 3 bases, and 15 bases lay between the germline ends. Germline lookup yields CDR1 LGHDT and CDR2 YNNKEL (reference sequence). This CDR3 is 16 amino acids long. The CDR3: CASSQEGNLLSYEQYF. The CDR3 nucleotides read TGTGCCAGCAGCCAAGAAGGAAACCTCCTGAGCTACGAGCAGTACTTC.

This clonotype was found once. V gene TRBV6-6 combines with J gene TRBJ2-7; D is unclear. Germline lookup yields CDR1 MNHNY and CDR2 SVGAGI (reference sequence). The CDR3 length is 11 residues. With 2 bases removed from V and 5 bases from J, the gap between germline ends came to 4 bases. CDR3 in DNA: TGTGCCAGCAGTTACCACGACGAGCAGTACTTC. This codes for CASSYHDEQYF.

This rearrangement joins TRBV4-3 to TRBJ2-5; tentatively, D is TRBD1 (6 bases). The CDR3 is 14 amino acids. Germline CDR1 is LGHNA and CDR2 is YSLEER. Trimming left V 2 bases short and J 2 bases short, with 9 bases between. The CDR3 here is CASSQNQGQETQYF. CDR3 nucleotides: TGCGCCAGCAGCCAAAATCAGGGGCAAGAGACCCAGTACTTC.

This rearrangement joins TRBV12-5 to TRBJ2-7; 11 bases align to TRBD2. The junction had 2 bases not matched to a gene; V was cut back by 4 bases and J by 3 bases. Germline V CDR1 and CDR2: LGHNT, FRNRAP. The CDR3 length is 14 residues. The CDR3 DNA reads as TGTGCTAGTGGTTCGGGACTAGCGGACTACGAGCAGTACTTC. Protein sequence: CASGSGLADYEQYF.

The V gene is TRBV5-5, the J gene TRBJ1-6, with 8 bases aligning to TRBD1. J was trimmed by 7 bases and V by 0 bases; bases with no gene match: 3. CDR1 SGHKS and CDR2 YYEKEE come from the germline V gene (reference sequence). The CDR3 loop spans 15 amino acids. The CDR3 DNA reads as TGTGCCAGCAGCTTGGGGACAGGGTCAAATTCACCCCTCCACTTT. It specifies CASSLGTGSNSPLHF.

The V and J genes are TRBV4-2 and TRBJ2-5, with 8 bases identical to TRBD2. CDR1 and CDR2 from the germline V gene are LGHNA and YNFKEQ. The CDR3 is 17 residues long. Trimming cost V 1 base and J 5 bases; bases outside gene matches: 12. The CDR3 sequence is CASSQGPTSGTSETQYF. The CDR3 DNA is TGTGCCAGCAGCCAAGGGCCCACTAGCGGAACTTCGGAGACCCAGTACTTC.

The rearrangement uses TRBV12-3 or TRBV12-4 and TRBJ2-1; the D gene could be TRBD1 or TRBD2 (5 bases each). This CDR3 comprises 15 residues. V was shortened by 4 bases and J by 2 bases, with 12 bases between the two germline ends. The CDR3: CASSYPGLAYNEQFF. For the CDR3, the DNA is TGTGCCAGCAGTTACCCGGGGCTAGCCTACAATGAGCAGTTCTTC.

The V call is TRBV30, the J call TRBJ2-3; no definite D call. The CDR3 sequence is 13 residues long. V was cut by 2 bases and J by 0 bases, with 6 bases left in between. In germline, CDR1 is GTSNPN, CDR2 SVGIG (reference sequence). The CDR3 coding sequence is TGTGCCTGGAGTCGCGTTAGCACAGATACGCAGTATTTT. Translated: CAWSRVSTDTQYF.

The V gene is TRBV13, the J gene TRBJ1-2; no definite D call. Germline CDR1 is PRHDT and CDR2 is FYEKMQ (reference sequence). This CDR3 has 12 residues. Trimming shortened V by 2 bases and J by 8 bases, and 9 bases separated the two germline ends. The CDR3 coding sequence is TGTGCCAGCAGCTTAAACAGCAGGGGCTACACCTTC. The encoded protein is CASSLNSRGYTF.

V is TRBV20-1 and J is TRBJ2-4; D is tentatively TRBD1 or TRBD2 (5 bases each). The V gene's germline CDR1 is DFQATT and CDR2 SNEGSKA (reference sequence). The germline V and J ends were trimmed by 2 bases and 7 bases, with 24 bases remaining between them. The CDR3 consists of 17 residues. The chain's CDR3 is CSARLKGTTADWNIQYF. The DNA for the CDR3 is TGCAGTGCTAGACTTAAAGGGACGACCGCGGATTGGAACATTCAGTACTTC.

This clonotype was counted between two and nine times. The J gene is TRBJ2-4, the V gene TRBV5-6; TRBD1 matches 8 bases. The CDR3 sequence is 12 residues long. The ends lost 4 bases at V and 11 bases at J; junction bases unmatched: 5. Germline V gene lookup returns CDR1 SGHDT and CDR2 YYEEEE. In DNA, the CDR3 is TGTGCCAGCAGCGTCGACAGGGGTTTTCAGTACTTC. As protein: CASSVDRGFQYF.

The J gene is TRBJ1-5, the V gene TRBV15; 9 nucleotides match TRBD1. Unmatched junction bases numbered 7, after V lost 3 bases and J lost 4 bases. The germline CDR1 and CDR2 sequences are LNHNV and YYDKDF (reference sequence). This CDR3 spans 16 amino acids. For the CDR3, the DNA is TGTGCCACCAGCAGCACCGACAGGGGGTATAATCAGCCCCAGCATTTT. Its protein product is CATSSTDRGYNQPQHF.

In this sample, this clonotype turned up once. V usage is TRBV10-1 and J usage is TRBJ2-3; a possible D gene is TRBD1 (5 bases). Trimming cost V 4 bases and J 1 base, with 12 bases left between them. Germline CDR1 reads WNHNN; CDR2 reads SYGVQD (reference sequence). There are 15 residues in the CDR3. The DNA of the CDR3 is TGCGCCAGCAGTGCCAAGACAGAGGGCACAGATACGCAGTATTTT. Its translation is CASSAKTEGTDTQYF.

The chain combines TRBV20-1 with TRBJ1-3; D is perhaps TRBD1 (6 bases). Germline V gene lookup returns CDR1 DFQATT and CDR2 SNEGSKA (reference sequence). V lost 6 bases and J 0 bases, leaving 18 bases between the germline ends. There are 16 residues in the CDR3. This CDR3 reads CSANGPDRNSGNTIYF. The CDR3 coding sequence is TGCAGTGCAAATGGCCCTGACAGGAACTCTGGAAACACCATATATTTT.

V and J are TRBV30 and TRBJ2-6, with a tentative D call TRBD2 (5 bases). Germline CDR1 and CDR2: GTSNPN and SVGIG (reference sequence). This CDR3 contains 14 residues. Trimming cost V 4 bases and J 4 bases, with 11 bases left between them. CDR3 nucleotide sequence: TGTGCCTGGACCTGGGGAGCCGGGGCCAACGTCCTGACTTTC. Its translation: CAWTWGAGANVLTF.

V and J are TRBV12-5 and TRBJ1-2; TRBD1 matches at 7 bases. V gave up 3 bases and J gave up 4 bases; unmatched junction bases: 14. The germline gives CDR1 LGHNT, CDR2 FRNRAP. The CDR3 contains 17 residues. The CDR3 loop reads CASGLSGTVLLSYGYTF. Here the CDR3 DNA reads TGTGCTAGTGGTTTATCCGGGACAGTCTTGCTCAGCTATGGCTACACCTTC.

This chain links TRBV19 with TRBJ2-1, with TRBD2 matching over 12 bases. There are 14 residues in the CDR3. The V and J ends lost 5 bases and 5 bases, in that order; junction bases with no gene match: 1. Germline-derived CDR1 and CDR2 are LNHDA and SQIVND (reference sequence). CDR3 DNA sequence: TGTGCCAGTAGTTGGACTAGCGGGAACAATGAGCAGTTCTTC. Protein sequence: CASSWTSGNNEQFF.

The chain couples TRBV28 to TRBJ2-7; D not resolved. Germline CDR1 MDHEN, CDR2 SYDVKM. The CDR3 has 14 residues. V was clipped by 8 bases and J by 2 bases, with 16 bases between them. The CDR3 DNA reads as TGTGCCAGCCAGATTTCGTACGGTACCTACGAGCAGTACTTC. Translated, it gives CASQISYGTYEQYF.

The chain carries TRBV7-3 and TRBJ2-2; 9 nucleotides line up with TRBD1. Trimming took 7 bases from V and 3 from J; bases not matched to a gene: 12. The V gene's germline CDR1 is SGHTA and CDR2 FQGTGA. This CDR3 contains 17 residues. This CDR3 is CASTSRSGQGHTGELFF. CDR3 DNA sequence: TGTGCCAGCACCTCCAGGTCGGGACAGGGTCACACCGGGGAGCTGTTTTTT.

The rearrangement joins TRBV15 to TRBJ1-3; D remains ambiguous. The CDR3 spans 15 residues. From germline, CDR1 is LNHNV and CDR2 YYDKDF (reference sequence). Trimming cost V 3 bases and J 0 bases, with 9 bases left between them. The CDR3 DNA reads as TGTGCCACCAGCAGCGCGTCGAGCTCTGGAAACACCATATATTTT. Its translation is CATSSASSSGNTIYF.

The rearrangement uses TRBV2 and TRBJ2-5; D perhaps matches TRBD1 (6 bases). The length of the CDR3 is 15 residues. V was clipped by 4 bases and J by 3 bases, with 15 bases between them. CDR1 and CDR2 from the germline V gene are SNHLY and FYNNEI. Written as DNA, the CDR3 is TGTGCCAGCAGTGGGGGTCAGGGGACGAAAGAGACCCAGTACTTC. Translating gives CASSGGQGTKETQYF.

The rearrangement links TRBV20-1 to TRBJ2-1; no reliable D call. Germline loops: CDR1 DFQATT, CDR2 SNEGSKA (reference sequence). The CDR3 contains 15 residues. V dropped 0 bases and J dropped 0 bases, with 9 bases sitting between them. The DNA of the CDR3 is TGCAGTGCTAGAGATCAAGCATACTCCTACAATGAGCAGTTCTTC. This gives the protein CSARDQAYSYNEQFF.

This clonotype was found once. The chain links TRBV29-1 to TRBJ2-2; 7 nucleotides match TRBD2. Germline V gene lookup returns CDR1 SQVTM and CDR2 ANQGSEA. V lost 5 bases to trimming and J lost 3 bases; unmatched junction nucleotides: 3. This CDR3 region has 13 residues. CDR3 coding DNA: TGCAGCGTTTTACTAGCGCACACCGGGGAGCTGTTTTTT. This sequence encodes CSVLLAHTGELFF.

The chain has TRBV12-3 or TRBV12-4 and TRBJ2-5; D call uncertain. The CDR3 has 14 amino acids. The V gene lost 3 bases and the J gene lost 3 bases, with 11 bases spanning the gap. CDR3 region: CASSFPASKETQYF. In nucleotides, the CDR3 is TGTGCCAGCAGTTTCCCGGCTTCAAAAGAGACCCAGTACTTC.

The chain combines TRBV10-3 with TRBJ2-1; D gene unclear. V lost 7 bases to trimming and J lost 0 bases, with 10 bases between them. The CDR3 extends over 14 amino acids. Germline V gives CDR1 ENHRY, CDR2 SYGVKD. DNA for the CDR3: TGTGCCATCAATAGTGGGAACTCCTACAATGAGCAGTTCTTC. Its protein is CAINSGNSYNEQFF.